This TCR beta chain comes out of a study of cytomegalovirus exposure and HLA in healthy donors. Study observations and caveats: Researchers counted around 180 TCR beta chains as cytomegalovirus-associated. In the 130 or so validation repertoires, more than 85% of cluster scores exceeded 0, per a later analysis.

About this clone: As yet, its antigen is unknown.

The CDR3 is 14 amino acids. Trimming took 4 bases from V and 3 from J; bases not matched to a gene: 3. Germline V lookup: CDR1 SGHVS, CDR2 FQNEAQ. These donors were members of the roughly 120-subject validation cohort, a group separate from the roughly 670-subject first cohort. The table came from immunoSEQ multiplex PCR; TCRdb's copy has only in-frame clones and leaves some out. The sample lists approximately 300,000 clones, 87% occurring once. The sample taken for sequencing was PBMCs. This sequence joins TRBV7-8 and TRBJ2-1; 7 bases match TRBD2. The TCR sequence derives from a woman aged 30 to 39 in good health and CMV-seropositive. CDR3 region: CASSSSGVYNEQFF. The DNA for the CDR3 is TGTGCCAGCAGCTCCAGCGGGGTCTACAATGAGCAGTTCTTC.